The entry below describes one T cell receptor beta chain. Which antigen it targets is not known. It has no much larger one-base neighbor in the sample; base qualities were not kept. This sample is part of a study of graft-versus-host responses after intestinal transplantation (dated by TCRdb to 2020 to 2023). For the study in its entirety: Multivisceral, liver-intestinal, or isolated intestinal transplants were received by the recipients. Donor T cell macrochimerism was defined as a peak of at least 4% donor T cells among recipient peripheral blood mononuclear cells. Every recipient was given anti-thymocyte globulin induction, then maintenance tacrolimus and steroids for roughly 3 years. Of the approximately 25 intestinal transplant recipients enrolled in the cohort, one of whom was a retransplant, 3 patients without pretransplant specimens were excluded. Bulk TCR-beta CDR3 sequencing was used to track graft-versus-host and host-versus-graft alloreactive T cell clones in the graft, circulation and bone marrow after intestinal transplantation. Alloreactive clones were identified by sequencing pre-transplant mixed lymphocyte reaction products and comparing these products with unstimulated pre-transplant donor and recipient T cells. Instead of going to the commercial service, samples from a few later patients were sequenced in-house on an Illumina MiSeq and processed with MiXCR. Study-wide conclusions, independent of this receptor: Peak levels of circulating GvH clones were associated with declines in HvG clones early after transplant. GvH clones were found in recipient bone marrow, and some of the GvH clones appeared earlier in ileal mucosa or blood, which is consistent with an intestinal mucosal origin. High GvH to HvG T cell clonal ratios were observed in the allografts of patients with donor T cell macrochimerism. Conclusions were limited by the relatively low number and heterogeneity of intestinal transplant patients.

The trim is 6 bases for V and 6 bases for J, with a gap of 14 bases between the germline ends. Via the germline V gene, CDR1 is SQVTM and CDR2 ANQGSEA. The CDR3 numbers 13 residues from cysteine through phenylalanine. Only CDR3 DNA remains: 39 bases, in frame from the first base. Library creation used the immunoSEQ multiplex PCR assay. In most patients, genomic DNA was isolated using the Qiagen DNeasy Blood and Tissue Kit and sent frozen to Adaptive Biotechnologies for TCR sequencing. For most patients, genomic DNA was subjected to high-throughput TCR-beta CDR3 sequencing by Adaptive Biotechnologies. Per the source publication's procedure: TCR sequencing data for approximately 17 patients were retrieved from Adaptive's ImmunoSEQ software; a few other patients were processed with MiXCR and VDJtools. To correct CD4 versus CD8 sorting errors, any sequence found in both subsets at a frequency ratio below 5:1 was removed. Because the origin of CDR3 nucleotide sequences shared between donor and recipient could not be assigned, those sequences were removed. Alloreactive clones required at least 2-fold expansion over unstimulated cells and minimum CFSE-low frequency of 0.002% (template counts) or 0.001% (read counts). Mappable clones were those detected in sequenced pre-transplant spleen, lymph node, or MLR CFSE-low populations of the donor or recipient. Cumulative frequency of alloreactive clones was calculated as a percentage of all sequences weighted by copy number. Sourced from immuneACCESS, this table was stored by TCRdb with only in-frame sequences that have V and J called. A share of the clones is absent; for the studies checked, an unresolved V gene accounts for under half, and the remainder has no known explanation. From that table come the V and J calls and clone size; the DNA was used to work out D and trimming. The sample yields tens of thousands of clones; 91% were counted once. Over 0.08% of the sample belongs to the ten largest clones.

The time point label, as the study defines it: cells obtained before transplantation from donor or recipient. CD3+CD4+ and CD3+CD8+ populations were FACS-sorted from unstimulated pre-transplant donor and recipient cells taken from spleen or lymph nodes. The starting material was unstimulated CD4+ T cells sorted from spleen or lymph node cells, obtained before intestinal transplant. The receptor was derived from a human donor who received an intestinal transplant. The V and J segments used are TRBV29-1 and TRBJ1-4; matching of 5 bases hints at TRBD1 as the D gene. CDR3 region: CSVGLGADEKLFF. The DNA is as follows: TGCAGCGTGGGGCTAGGGGCGGATGAAAAACTGTTTTTT.